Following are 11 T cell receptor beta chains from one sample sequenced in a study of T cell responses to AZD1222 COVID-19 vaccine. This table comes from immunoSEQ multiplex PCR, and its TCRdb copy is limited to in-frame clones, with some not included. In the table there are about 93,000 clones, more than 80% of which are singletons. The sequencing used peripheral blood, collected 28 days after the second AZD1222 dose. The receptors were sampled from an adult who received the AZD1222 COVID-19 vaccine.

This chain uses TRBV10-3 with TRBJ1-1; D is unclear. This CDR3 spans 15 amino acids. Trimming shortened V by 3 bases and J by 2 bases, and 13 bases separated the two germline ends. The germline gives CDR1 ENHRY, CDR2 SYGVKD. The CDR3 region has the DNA TGTGCCATCAGTGATACTCGAACACCTAACACTGAAGCTTTCTTT. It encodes CAISDTRTPNTEAFF.

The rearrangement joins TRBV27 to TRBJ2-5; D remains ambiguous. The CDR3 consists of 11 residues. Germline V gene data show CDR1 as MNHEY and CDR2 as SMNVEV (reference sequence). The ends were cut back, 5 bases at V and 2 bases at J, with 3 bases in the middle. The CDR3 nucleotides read TGTGCCAGCAGTCGACAAGAGACCCAGTACTTC. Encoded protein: CASSRQETQYF.

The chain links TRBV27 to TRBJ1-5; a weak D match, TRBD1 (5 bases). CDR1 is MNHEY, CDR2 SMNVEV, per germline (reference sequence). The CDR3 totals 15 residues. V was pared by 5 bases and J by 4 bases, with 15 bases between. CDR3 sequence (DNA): TGTGCCAGCAGTCCCAGCAGGGTCGGGAATCAGCCCCAGCATTTT. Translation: CASSPSRVGNQPQHF.

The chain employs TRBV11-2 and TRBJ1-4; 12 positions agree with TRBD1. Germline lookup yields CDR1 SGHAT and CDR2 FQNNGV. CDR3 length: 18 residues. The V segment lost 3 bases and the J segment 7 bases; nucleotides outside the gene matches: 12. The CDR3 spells CASSFLPGQGAAGEKLFF. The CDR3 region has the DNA TGTGCCAGCAGCTTCCTTCCGGGACAGGGGGCCGCAGGTGAAAAACTGTTTTTT.

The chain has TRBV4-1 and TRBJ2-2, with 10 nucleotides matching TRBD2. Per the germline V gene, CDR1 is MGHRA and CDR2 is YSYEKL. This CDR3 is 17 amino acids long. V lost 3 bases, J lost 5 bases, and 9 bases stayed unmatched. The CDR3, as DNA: TGCGCCAGCAGCCAGATAGACATGGGACTAGCGACCGGGGAGCTGTTTTTT. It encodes CASSQIDMGLATGELFF.

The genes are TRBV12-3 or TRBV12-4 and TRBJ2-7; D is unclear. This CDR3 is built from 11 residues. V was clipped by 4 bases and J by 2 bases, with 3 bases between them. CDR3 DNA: TGTGCCAGCAGTTCGCCCTACGAGCAGTACTTC. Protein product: CASSSPYEQYF.

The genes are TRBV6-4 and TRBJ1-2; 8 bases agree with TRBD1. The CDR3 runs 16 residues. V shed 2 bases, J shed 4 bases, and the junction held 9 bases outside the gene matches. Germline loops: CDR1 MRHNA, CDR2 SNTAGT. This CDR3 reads CASSDGLAGGPYGYTF. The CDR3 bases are TGTGCCAGCAGTGACGGTTTGGCAGGGGGCCCCTATGGCTACACCTTC.

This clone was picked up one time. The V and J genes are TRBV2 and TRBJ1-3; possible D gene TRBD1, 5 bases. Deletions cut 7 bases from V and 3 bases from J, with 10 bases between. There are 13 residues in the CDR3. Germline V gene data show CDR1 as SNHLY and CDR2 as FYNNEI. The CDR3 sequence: CASTSGGGNTIYF. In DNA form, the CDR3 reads TGTGCCAGCACCTCGGGGGGTGGAAACACCATATATTTT.

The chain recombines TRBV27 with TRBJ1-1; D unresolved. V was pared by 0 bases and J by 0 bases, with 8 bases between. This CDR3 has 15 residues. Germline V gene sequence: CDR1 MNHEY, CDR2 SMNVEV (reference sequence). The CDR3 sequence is CASSLSVPMNTEAFF. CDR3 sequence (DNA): TGTGCCAGCAGTTTATCTGTACCGATGAACACTGAAGCTTTCTTT.

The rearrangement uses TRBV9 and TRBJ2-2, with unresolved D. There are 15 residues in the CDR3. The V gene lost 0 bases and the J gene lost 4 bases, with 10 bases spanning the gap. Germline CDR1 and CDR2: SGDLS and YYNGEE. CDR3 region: CASSVETSSTGELFF. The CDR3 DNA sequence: TGTGCCAGCAGCGTAGAGACATCAAGCACCGGGGAGCTGTTTTTT. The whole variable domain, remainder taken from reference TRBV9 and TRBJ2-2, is DSGVTQTPKHLITATGQRVTLRCSPRSGDLSVYWYQQSLDQGLQFLIQYYNGEERAKGNILERFSAQQFPDLHSELNLSSLELGDSALYFCASSVETSSTGELFFGEGSRLTVL.

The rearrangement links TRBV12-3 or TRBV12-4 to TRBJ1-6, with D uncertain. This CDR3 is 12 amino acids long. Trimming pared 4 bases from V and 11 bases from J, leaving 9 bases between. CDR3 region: CASSSAHPPLHF. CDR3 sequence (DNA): TGTGCCAGCAGTTCCGCCCATCCACCCCTCCACTTT.